The 3 T cell receptor beta chains below all came from one sample that was sequenced in a study of beta chain features in type 1 diabetes (dated by TCRdb to the late 2010s). The library relied on the immunoSEQ multiplex PCR assay. The entire amount of isolated RNA was reverse transcribed using the High Capacity cDNA Reverse Transcription Kit, so the sequenced TCRB transcripts were expressed ones. TCRdb stores this immuneACCESS table with in-frame sequences only. Part of the clones is absent; in the studies checked, under half of the shortfall reflects unresolved V genes, and no reason is known for the rest. The sample data list under 350,000 clones, and approximately 24% of these were observed just once. The top ten clones comprise approximately 0.011% of the sample. These receptors' antigens are unknown. Study-wide findings and limitations: Type 1 diabetes patients showed a moderate but significant shortening of TCRB CDR3 length in all four CD4+ subsets.

Sequencing was done on a sample of naive CD4+ T cells from blood. This sample's cell subset or site label indicates: true naive CD4+ T cells. The receptors were gathered from a woman aged 30 to 39 with type 1 diabetes.

This clone was seen a few times. V gene TRBV7-9 combines with J gene TRBJ1-5; 7 bases are a match to TRBD1. Germline CDR1 is SEHNR and CDR2 is FQNEAQ (reference sequence). The trim removed 1 base at V and 5 bases at J, leaving 8 bases unmatched. The CDR3 has 16 residues. CDR3 in DNA: TGTGCCAGCAGCTTAGTTTACAGGGGAAGGGATCAGCCCCAGCATTTT. It yields the protein CASSLVYRGRDQPQHF.

This clone was seen just once. The V and J genes are TRBV29-1 and TRBJ2-7; 12 nucleotides match TRBD2. Germline V gives CDR1 SQVTM, CDR2 ANQGSEA. V lost 4 bases and J lost 2; bases outside the gene matches: 3. This CDR3 contains 14 residues. In nucleotides, the CDR3 is TGCAGCGTTGCTAGCGGGAGGGTAACCTACGAGCAGTACTTC. Amino acids: CSVASGRVTYEQYF.

The chain is built from TRBV29-1 and TRBJ2-1; unclear D gene. Germline values: CDR1 SQVTM, CDR2 ANQGSEA. Trimming took off 3 bases at V and 2 bases at J, with 8 bases between the two ends. This CDR3 spans 13 amino acids. The CDR3 protein is CSVERLAYNEQFF. For the CDR3, the DNA is TGCAGCGTTGAGAGGTTAGCCTACAATGAGCAGTTCTTC.